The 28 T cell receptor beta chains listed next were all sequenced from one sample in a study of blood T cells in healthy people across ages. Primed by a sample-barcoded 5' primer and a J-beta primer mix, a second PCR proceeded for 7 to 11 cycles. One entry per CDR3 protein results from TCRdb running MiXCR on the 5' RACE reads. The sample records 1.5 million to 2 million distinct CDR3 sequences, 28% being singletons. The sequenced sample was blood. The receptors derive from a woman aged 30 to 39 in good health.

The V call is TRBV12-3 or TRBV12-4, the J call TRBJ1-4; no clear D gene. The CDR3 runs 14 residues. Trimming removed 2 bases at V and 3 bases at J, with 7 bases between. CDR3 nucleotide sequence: TGTGCCAGCAGTTTAAGGGCAGCTAATGAAAAACTGTTTTTT. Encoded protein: CASSLRAANEKLFF.

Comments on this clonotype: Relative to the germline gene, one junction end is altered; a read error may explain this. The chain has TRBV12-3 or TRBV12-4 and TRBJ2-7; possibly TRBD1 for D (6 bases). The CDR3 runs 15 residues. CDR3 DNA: TGTGCCAGCAGCCAACCCGGGACATCTCCCTACGAGCAGGACTTC. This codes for CASSQPGTSPYEQDF.

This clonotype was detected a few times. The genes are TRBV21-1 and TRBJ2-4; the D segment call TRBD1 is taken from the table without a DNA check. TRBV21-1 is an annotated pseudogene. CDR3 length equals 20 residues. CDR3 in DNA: TGTGCCAGCAGCAAGTGCCGGAGGGGAGGACAGGGTGAGGCCAAAAACATTCAGTACTTC. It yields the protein CASSKCRRGGQGEAKNIQYF.

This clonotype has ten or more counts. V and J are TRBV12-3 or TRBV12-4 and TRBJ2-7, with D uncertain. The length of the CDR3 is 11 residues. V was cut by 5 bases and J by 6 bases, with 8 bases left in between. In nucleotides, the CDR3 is TGTGCCAGCAGTAAGAGACCCGAGCAGTACTTC. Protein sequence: CASSKRPEQYF.

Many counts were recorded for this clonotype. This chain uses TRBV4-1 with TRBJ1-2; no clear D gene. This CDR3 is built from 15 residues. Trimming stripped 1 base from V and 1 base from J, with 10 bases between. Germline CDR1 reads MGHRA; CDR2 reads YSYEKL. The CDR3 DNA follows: TGCGCCAGCAGCCAAGGGTATACGGTTAACTATGGCTACACCTTC. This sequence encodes CASSQGYTVNYGYTF.

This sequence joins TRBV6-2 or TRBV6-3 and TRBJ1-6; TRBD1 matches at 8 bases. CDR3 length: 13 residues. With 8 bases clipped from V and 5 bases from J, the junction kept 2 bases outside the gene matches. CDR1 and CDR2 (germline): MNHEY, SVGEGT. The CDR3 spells CASGGQDNSPLHF. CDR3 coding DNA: TGTGCCAGCGGGGGACAGGATAATTCACCCCTCCACTTT.

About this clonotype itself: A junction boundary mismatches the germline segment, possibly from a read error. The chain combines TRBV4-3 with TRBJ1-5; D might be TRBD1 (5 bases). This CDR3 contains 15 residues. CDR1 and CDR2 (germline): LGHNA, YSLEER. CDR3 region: CASGQDGTEDQPQHF. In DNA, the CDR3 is TGCGCCAGCGGCCAAGATGGGACGGAAGATCAGCCCCAGCATTTT.

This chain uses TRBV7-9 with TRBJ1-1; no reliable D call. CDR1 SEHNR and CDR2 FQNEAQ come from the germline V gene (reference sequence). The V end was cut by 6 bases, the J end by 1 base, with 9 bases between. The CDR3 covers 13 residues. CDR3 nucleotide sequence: TGTGCCAGCAGGAGATATGAGAACACTGAAGCTTTCTTT. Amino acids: CASRRYENTEAFF.

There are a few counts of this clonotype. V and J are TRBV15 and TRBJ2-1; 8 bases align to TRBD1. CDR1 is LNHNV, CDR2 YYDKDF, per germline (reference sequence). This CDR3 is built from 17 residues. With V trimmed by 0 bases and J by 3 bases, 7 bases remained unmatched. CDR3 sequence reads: CATSRDRRTGIYNEQFF. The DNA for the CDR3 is TGTGCCACCAGCAGAGATCGCAGGACAGGGATCTACAATGAGCAGTTCTTC.

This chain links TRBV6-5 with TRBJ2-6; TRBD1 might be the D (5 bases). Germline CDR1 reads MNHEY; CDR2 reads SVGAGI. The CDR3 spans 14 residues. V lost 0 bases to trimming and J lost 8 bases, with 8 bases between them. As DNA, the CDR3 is TGTGCCAGCAGTTACTCAGGGGAATCCAACGTCCTGACTTTC. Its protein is CASSYSGESNVLTF.

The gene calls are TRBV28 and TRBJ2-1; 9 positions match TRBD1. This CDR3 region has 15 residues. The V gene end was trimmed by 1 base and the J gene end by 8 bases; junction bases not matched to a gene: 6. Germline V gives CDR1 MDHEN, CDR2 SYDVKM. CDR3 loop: CASSLSGQGVYEQFF. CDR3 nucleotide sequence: TGTGCCAGCAGTTTATCGGGACAGGGTGTTTATGAGCAGTTCTTC.

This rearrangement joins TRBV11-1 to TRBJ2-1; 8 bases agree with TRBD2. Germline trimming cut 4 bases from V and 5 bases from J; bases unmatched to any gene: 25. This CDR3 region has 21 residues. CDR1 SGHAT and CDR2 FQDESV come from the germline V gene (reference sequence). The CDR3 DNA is TGTGCCAGCAGCTCCTCATATCCCGGGACTAGGGGGGATAAACGCCACAATGAGCAGTTCTTC. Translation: CASSSSYPGTRGDKRHNEQFF.

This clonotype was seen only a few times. The CDR3 protein is CASSLAGGLKAYGYTF. Written as DNA, the CDR3 is TGCGCCAGCAGCTTGGCCGGGGGTTTAAAGGCCTATGGCTACACCTTC. The chain employs TRBV5-1 and TRBJ1-2; D possibly corresponds to TRBD1 (5 bases). Trimming took 0 bases from V and 4 from J, leaving 16 bases between them. The CDR3 runs to 16 residues. Per the germline V gene, CDR1 is SGHRS and CDR2 is YFSETQ. The full variable domain, in which reference TRBV5-1 and TRBJ1-2 provide the parts outside the CDR3, is KAGVTQTPRYLIKTRGQQVTLSCSPISGHRSVSWYQQTPGQGLQFLFEYFSETQRNKGNFPGRFSGRQFSNSRSEMNVSTLELGDSALYLCASSLAGGLKAYGYTFGSGTRLTVV.

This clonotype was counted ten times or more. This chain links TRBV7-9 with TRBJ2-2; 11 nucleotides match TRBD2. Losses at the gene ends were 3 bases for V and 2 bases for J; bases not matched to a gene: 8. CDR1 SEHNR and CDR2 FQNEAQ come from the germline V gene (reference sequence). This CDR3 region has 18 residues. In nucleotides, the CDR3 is TGTGCCAGCAGCTTTCCCCTACTAGCGGGGGACAACACCGGGGAGCTGTTTTTT. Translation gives CASSFPLLAGDNTGELFF.

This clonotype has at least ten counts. The DNA of the CDR3 is TGTGCCAGCACCAGCCTCTTTTCCTACGAGCAGTACTTC. Amino acids: CASTSLFSYEQYF. The chain has TRBV28 and TRBJ2-7, with unresolved D. CDR3 length: 13 amino acids. V was shortened by 7 bases and J by 1 base, with 11 bases between the two germline ends. Germline V gives CDR1 MDHEN, CDR2 SYDVKM.

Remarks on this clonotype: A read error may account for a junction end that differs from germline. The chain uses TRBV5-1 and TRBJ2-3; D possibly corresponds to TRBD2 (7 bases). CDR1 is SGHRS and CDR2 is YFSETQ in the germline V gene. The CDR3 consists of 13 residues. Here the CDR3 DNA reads TGCACCAGCAAGCGGGACAACACAGATACGCAGTATTTT. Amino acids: CTSKRDNTDTQYF.

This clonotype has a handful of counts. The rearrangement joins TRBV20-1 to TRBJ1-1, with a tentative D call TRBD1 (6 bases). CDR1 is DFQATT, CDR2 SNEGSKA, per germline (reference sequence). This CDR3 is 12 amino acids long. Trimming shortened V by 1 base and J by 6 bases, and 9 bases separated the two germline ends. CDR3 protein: CSARGGTSEAFF. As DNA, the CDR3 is TGCAGTGCTAGAGGGGGGACATCTGAAGCTTTCTTT.

CDR3 in DNA: TGTGCCAGCAGCCCCCGGGACAGACCAAATCAGCCCCAGCATTTT. Translation gives CASSPRDRPNQPQHF. This sequence joins TRBV3-1 and TRBJ1-5; the match to TRBD1 covers 7 bases. CDR3 length: 15 amino acids. Germline CDR1 reads LGHDT; CDR2 reads YNNKEL (reference sequence). V trimming: 4 bases; J trimming: 4 bases; junction bases outside the gene matches: 7.

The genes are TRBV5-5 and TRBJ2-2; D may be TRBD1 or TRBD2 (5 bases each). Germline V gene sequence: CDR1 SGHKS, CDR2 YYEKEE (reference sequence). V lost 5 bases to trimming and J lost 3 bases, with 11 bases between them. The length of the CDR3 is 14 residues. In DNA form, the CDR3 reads TGTGCCAGCAGGCCCCTGGGGGACACCGGGGAGCTGTTTTTT. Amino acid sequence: CASRPLGDTGELFF.

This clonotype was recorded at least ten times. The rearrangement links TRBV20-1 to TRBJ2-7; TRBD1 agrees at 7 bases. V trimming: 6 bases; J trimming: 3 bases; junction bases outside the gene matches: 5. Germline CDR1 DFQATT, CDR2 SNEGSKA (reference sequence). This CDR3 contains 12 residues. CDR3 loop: CSAKTGDYEQYF. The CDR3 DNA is TGCAGTGCAAAAACAGGGGACTACGAGCAGTACTTC.

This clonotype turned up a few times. This chain's CDR3 is CASSAAGQGFGGEQYF. The CDR3 DNA follows: TGTGCCAGCAGCGCCGCGGGACAGGGATTCGGTGGCGAGCAGTACTTC. The chain joins TRBV7-6 to TRBJ2-7, with 9 bases aligning to TRBD1. Looked up from germline, CDR1 is SGHVS and CDR2 is FNYEAQ. The length of the CDR3 is 16 residues. The J segment lost 6 bases and the V segment lost 5 bases, leaving 14 bases of the junction unmatched.

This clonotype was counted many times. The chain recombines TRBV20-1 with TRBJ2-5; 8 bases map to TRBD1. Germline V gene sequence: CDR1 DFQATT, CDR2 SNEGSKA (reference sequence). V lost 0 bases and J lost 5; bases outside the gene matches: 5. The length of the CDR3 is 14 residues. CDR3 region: CSARDRQGAETQYF. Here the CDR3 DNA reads TGCAGTGCTAGAGATCGTCAGGGGGCGGAGACCCAGTACTTC.

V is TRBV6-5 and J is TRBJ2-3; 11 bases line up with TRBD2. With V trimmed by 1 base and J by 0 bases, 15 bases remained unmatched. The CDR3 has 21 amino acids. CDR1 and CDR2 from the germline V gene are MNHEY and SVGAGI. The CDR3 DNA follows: TGTGCCAGCAGTTACTACCCGGGACTAGCGGTAATGACACCTAGCACAGATACGCAGTATTTT. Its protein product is CASSYYPGLAVMTPSTDTQYF.

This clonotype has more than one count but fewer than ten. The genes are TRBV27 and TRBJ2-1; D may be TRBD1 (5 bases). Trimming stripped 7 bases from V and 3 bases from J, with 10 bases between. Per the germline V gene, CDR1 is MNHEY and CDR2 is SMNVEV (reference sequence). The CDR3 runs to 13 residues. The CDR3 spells CASKRGLYNEQFF. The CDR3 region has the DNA TGTGCCAGCAAAAGGGGTCTCTACAATGAGCAGTTCTTC.

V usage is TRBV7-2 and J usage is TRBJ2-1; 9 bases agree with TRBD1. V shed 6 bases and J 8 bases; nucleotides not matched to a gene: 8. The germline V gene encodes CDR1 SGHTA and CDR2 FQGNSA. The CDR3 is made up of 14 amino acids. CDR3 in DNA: TGTGCCAGCAGGCGGGACAGGGCAGTGGATGAGCAGTTCTTC. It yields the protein CASRRDRAVDEQFF.

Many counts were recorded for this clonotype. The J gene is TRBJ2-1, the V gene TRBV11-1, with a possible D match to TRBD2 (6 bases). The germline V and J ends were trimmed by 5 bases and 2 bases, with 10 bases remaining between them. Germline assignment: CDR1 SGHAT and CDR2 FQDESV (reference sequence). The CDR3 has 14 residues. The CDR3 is CASSQDYPYNEQFF. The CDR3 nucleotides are TGTGCCAGCAGCCAGGACTACCCCTACAATGAGCAGTTCTTC.

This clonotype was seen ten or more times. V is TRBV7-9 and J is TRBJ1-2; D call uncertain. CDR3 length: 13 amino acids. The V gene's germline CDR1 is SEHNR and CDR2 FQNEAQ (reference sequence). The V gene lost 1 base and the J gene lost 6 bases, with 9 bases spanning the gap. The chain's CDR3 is CASSLVSVNGYTF. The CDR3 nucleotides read TGTGCCAGCAGCTTAGTTTCGGTGAATGGCTACACCTTC.

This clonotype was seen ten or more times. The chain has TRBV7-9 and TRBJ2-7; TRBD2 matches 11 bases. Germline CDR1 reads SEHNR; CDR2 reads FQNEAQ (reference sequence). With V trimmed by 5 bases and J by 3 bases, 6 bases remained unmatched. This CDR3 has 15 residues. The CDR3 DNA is TGTGCCAGCAGCCCTCGACTAGCGGGACTCTACGAGCAGTACTTC. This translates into CASSPRLAGLYEQYF.